Shown below are 21 T cell receptor beta chains from a single sample sequenced in a study of CXCR3-negative and CXCR3-positive naive CD8 T cells. Preparation of TRB cDNA libraries relied on 5' RACE carrying UMI labels. TCRdb reworked the 5' RACE reads into one entry per CDR3 protein, no DNA. This table lists 40,000 to 50,000 distinct CDR3 sequences. The source material was naive CXCR3- CD8+ T cells from blood. Noted subset: CD45RO-CCR7+CD27+CD95- naive CD8+ T cells lacking CXCR3 (TNR3-). The receptors stem from a human donor in good health. Some clones in this sample may be carry-over from other donors' samples.

The chain has TRBV13 and TRBJ2-7; TCRdb selects TRBD2, and the lack of DNA leaves this call unchecked. Germline V gene sequence: CDR1 PRHDT, CDR2 FYEKMQ (reference sequence). This CDR3 region has 14 residues. CDR3 sequence reads: CASSLVAGAYEQYF.

The chain is built from TRBV28 and TRBJ2-2; TCRdb indicates TRBD2, and absent DNA this call remains unverified. The CDR3 extends over 17 amino acids. CDR1 and CDR2 (germline): MDHEN, SYDVKM. This chain's CDR3 is CASSSLFSGRNTGELFF.

The rearrangement links TRBV28 to TRBJ1-3. The CDR3 loop spans 13 amino acids. CDR1 is MDHEN, CDR2 SYDVKM, per germline. The CDR3 is CASMGRPGNTIYF.

The CDR3 loop is CSARDEGIRAYEQYF. The gene calls are TRBV20-1 and TRBJ2-7; TCRdb names TRBD2, which stays unverified in the absence of DNA. The length of the CDR3 is 15 residues. Germline CDR1 reads DFQATT; CDR2 reads SNEGSKA (reference sequence).

The chain carries TRBV4-1 and TRBJ2-1; TCRdb gives TRBD1 as the D gene, but with no DNA this cannot be confirmed. This CDR3 has 16 residues. The germline V gene has CDR1 MGHRA and CDR2 YSYEKL. The CDR3 here is CASDPRGPSSYNEQFF.

The V and J genes are TRBV12-3 or TRBV12-4 and TRBJ2-5. The CDR3 covers 12 residues. The CDR3 is CASSSLGETQYF.

The chain carries TRBV28 and TRBJ1-2; absent DNA, TCRdb's TRBD1 call cannot be checked. Germline CDR1 MDHEN, CDR2 SYDVKM. The CDR3 length is 16 residues. Here the CDR3 reads CASSPLEEREQNGYTF.

In terms of frequency, this clonotype is medium-sized. This chain links TRBV29-1 with TRBJ2-7; TCRdb names TRBD1, which stays unverified in the absence of DNA. The CDR3 is 13 residues long. CDR1 and CDR2 from the germline V gene are SQVTM and ANQGSEA. CDR3 protein: CSVSQGAFYEQYF.

V and J are TRBV29-1 and TRBJ2-7; absent DNA, TCRdb's TRBD2 call cannot be checked. This CDR3 contains 16 residues. Germline V gene data show CDR1 as SQVTM and CDR2 as ANQGSEA. Here the CDR3 reads CSVVLTSGGSSYEQYF.

The chain carries TRBV5-4 and TRBJ2-7; without DNA, the TCRdb call of TRBD1 cannot be checked. This CDR3 is built from 13 residues. Looked up from germline, CDR1 is SGHNT and CDR2 is YYREEE (reference sequence). CDR3 sequence: CASSSPDTLEQYF.

The genes are TRBV5-1 and TRBJ2-1. This CDR3 comprises 16 residues. CDR1 and CDR2 (germline): SGHRS, YFSETQ. CDR3 loop: CASSFSAGASYNEQFF. The full variable domain, its missing parts supplied by reference TRBV5-1 and TRBJ2-1, is KAGVTQTPRYLIKTRGQQVTLSCSPISGHRSVSWYQQTPGQGLQFLFEYFSETQRNKGNFPGRFSGRQFSNSRSEMNVSTLELGDSALYLCASSFSAGASYNEQFFGPGTRLTVL.

The CDR3: CASSQSGTSGGNTGELFF. The chain links TRBV23-1 to TRBJ2-2; absent DNA, TCRdb's TRBD2 call cannot be checked. TRBV23-1 is known as an ORF, though its function is uncertain. The CDR3 is 18 amino acids.

This chain connects TRBV25-1 to TRBJ1-2. The CDR3 has 11 residues. CDR1 MGHDK and CDR2 SYGVNS come from the germline V gene. CDR3: CASVVIGGYTF.

The genes are TRBV21-1 and TRBJ2-7; checking the TCRdb D call of TRBD2 is not possible without DNA. TRBV21-1 is a documented pseudogene. CDR3 length: 16 amino acids. This CDR3 is CASSKRRTPTSYEQYF.

The chain employs TRBV6-2 or TRBV6-3 and TRBJ2-1. The CDR3 length is 15 residues. From germline, CDR1 is MNHEY and CDR2 SVGEGT. Here the CDR3 reads CASINEESSYNEQFF.

The rearrangement links TRBV12-3 or TRBV12-4 to TRBJ2-7. CDR3 length: 13 amino acids. CDR3 sequence reads: CASSFDGDYEQYF.

CDR3 in amino acids: CSVEGRTSGGQKETQYF. The chain uses TRBV29-1 and TRBJ2-5; with no DNA, the TCRdb D assignment of TRBD2 cannot be verified. Per the germline V gene, CDR1 is SQVTM and CDR2 is ANQGSEA. This CDR3 spans 17 amino acids.

V usage is TRBV20-1 and J usage is TRBJ2-7. Germline V gives CDR1 DFQATT, CDR2 SNEGSKA (reference sequence). There are 21 residues in the CDR3. Here the CDR3 reads CSASAFRSGLDDRRLSYEQYF.

The chain employs TRBV29-1 and TRBJ2-7; TCRdb indicates TRBD1, and absent DNA this call remains unverified. The CDR3 spans 15 residues. Germline CDR1 is SQVTM and CDR2 is ANQGSEA. The CDR3 is CSVGKWGTASYEQYF.

The chain links TRBV29-1 to TRBJ2-1. Germline loops: CDR1 SQVTM, CDR2 ANQGSEA. The CDR3 covers 11 residues. The CDR3 loop reads CSVEDGNEQFF.

CDR3 in amino acids: CSAEGDSYSNQPQHF. The rearrangement links TRBV20-1 to TRBJ1-5; TCRdb's assignment of TRBD1 cannot be checked, as there is no DNA. CDR1 DFQATT and CDR2 SNEGSKA come from the germline V gene (reference sequence). The CDR3 loop spans 15 amino acids.